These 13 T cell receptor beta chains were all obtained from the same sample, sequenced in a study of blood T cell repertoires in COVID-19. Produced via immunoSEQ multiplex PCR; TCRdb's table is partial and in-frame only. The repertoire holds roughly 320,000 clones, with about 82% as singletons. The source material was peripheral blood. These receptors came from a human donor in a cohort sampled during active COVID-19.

The CDR3 loop is CAWSGGPHLDTIYF. The DNA of the CDR3 is TGTGCCTGGAGTGGGGGGCCCCACTTGGACACCATATATTTT. The rearrangement uses TRBV30 and TRBJ1-3; D might be TRBD1 (6 bases). Germline V gene lookup returns CDR1 GTSNPN and CDR2 SVGIG (reference sequence). V was clipped by 1 base and J by 8 bases, with 15 bases between them. The CDR3 loop spans 14 amino acids.

The DNA for the CDR3 is TGTGCCAGTAAAGGTTTTCCCCTAAGCGACACCGGGGAGCTGTTTTTT. It codes for CASKGFPLSDTGELFF. The V gene is TRBV19, the J gene TRBJ2-2; D remains unclear. This CDR3 contains 16 residues. CDR1 is LNHDA and CDR2 is SQIVND in the germline V gene (reference sequence). Trimming removed 7 bases at V and 3 bases at J, with 18 bases between.

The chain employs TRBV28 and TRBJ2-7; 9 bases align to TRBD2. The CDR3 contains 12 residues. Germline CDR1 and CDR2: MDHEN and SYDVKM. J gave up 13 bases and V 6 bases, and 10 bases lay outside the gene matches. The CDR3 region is CASSSSGIGGYF. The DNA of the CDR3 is TGTGCCAGCAGCTCTAGCGGGATTGGAGGATACTTC.

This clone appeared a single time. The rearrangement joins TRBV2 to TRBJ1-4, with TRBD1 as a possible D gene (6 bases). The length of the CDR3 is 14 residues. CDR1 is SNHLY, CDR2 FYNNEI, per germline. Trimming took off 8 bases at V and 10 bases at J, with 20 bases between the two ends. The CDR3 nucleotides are TGTGCCAGCCTATTCAGGGACAAAATAGGAAAACTGTTTTTT. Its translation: CASLFRDKIGKLFF.

The CDR3 spells CASSFHRGLGDTQYF. In DNA, the CDR3 is TGTGCCAGCAGCTTCCACAGGGGGCTCGGAGATACGCAGTATTTT. The genes are TRBV7-2 and TRBJ2-3, with TRBD1 matching over 9 bases. With 3 bases clipped from V and 5 bases from J, the junction kept 6 bases outside the gene matches. The CDR3 sequence is 15 residues long. CDR1 and CDR2 (germline): SGHTA, FQGNSA.

The CDR3 DNA sequence: TGCGCCAGCAGTGAGGTACGGGGAAGAGGGATGAACACTGAAGCTTTCTTT. Translating it yields CASSEVRGRGMNTEAFF. V is TRBV10-1 and J is TRBJ1-1; no definite D call. The germline CDR1 and CDR2 sequences are WNHNN and SYGVQD (reference sequence). V was pared by 2 bases and J by 0 bases, with 16 bases between. The CDR3 runs to 17 residues.

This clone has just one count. Here the CDR3 reads CASSLSGGSTDTQYF. The CDR3 DNA is TGTGCCAGCAGCCTGAGCGGGGGGAGCACAGATACGCAGTATTTT. V gene TRBV2 combines with J gene TRBJ2-3; 9 nucleotides match TRBD2. The CDR3 runs 15 residues. After removal of 6 bases from V and 0 bases from J, the junction contained 4 bases not matched to a gene. CDR1 and CDR2 (germline): SNHLY, FYNNEI.

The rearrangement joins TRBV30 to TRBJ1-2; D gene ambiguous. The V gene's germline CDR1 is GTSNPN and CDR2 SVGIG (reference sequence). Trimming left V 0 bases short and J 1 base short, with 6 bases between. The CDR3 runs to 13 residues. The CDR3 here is CAWSVRVNYGYTF. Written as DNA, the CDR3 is TGTGCCTGGAGTGTAAGAGTTAACTATGGCTACACCTTC.

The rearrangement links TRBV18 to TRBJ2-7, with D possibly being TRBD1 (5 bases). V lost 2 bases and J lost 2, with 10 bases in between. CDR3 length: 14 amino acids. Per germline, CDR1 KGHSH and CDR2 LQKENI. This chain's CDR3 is CASSPSDTAYEQYF. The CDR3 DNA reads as TGTGCCAGCTCACCATCGGACACCGCCTACGAGCAGTACTTC.

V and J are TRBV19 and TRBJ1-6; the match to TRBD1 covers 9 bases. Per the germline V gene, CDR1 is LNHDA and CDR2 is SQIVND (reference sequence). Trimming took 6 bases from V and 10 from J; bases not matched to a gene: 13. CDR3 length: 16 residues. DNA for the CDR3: TGTGCCAGTAGCCTGAGGACAGGGGATTTTGAATCACCCCTCCACTTT. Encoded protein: CASSLRTGDFESPLHF.

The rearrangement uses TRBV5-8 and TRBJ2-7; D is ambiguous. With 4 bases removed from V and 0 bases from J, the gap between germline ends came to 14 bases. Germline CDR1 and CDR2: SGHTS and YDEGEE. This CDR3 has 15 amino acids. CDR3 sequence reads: CASSGRHLSSYEQYF. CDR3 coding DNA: TGTGCCAGCAGCGGAAGACACCTGAGCTCCTACGAGCAGTACTTC.

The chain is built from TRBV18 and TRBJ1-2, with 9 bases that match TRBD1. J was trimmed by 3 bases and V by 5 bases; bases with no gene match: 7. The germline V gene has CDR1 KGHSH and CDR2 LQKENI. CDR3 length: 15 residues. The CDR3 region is CASSLTGGADYGYTF. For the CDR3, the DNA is TGTGCCAGCTCATTAACAGGGGGCGCGGACTATGGCTACACCTTC.

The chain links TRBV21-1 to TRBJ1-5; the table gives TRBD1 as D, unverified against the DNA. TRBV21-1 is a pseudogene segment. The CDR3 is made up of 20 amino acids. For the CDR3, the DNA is TGTGCCAGCAGCAAAAAAACCCCTCGACAGGAGAACTATAGCAATCAGCCCCAGCATTTT. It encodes CASSKKTPRQENYSNQPQHF.